This is a list of T cell receptor beta chains from one sample in a study of T cells after yellow fever vaccination. From the 5' RACE reads, TCRdb called clonotypes with MiXCR, one entry per CDR3 protein. The data show about 320,000 distinct CDR3 sequences, 6.8% seen once. The sequences come from PBMCs, collected 45 days after the first yellow fever vaccination. These receptors all come from a man aged 18 to 29 who received the YFV17D yellow fever vaccine. Both conserved end residues are part of each CDR3. The order of the fields is D gene, V gene, J gene, clone size, CDR3 protein, CDR3 DNA. A D gene is named only where the DNA matches it firmly. Clone size, where shown, is once, few, many, or a class for clones that have expanded.

.	TRBV6-1	TRBJ1-5	few	CASKDGTYSNQPQHF	TGTGCCAGCAAAGACGGAACTTATAGCAATCAGCCCCAGCATTTT
.	TRBV7-9	TRBJ2-3	few	CASSLADSGTDTQYF	TGTGCCAGCAGCTTAGCGGATAGCGGCACAGATACGCAGTATTTT
.	TRBV5-6	TRBJ2-7	many	CASSLYHYEQYF	TGTGCCAGCAGCTTGTACCACTACGAGCAGTACTTC
.	TRBV4-3	TRBJ2-2	few	CASSQVTGLIGELFF	TGCGCCAGCAGCCAAGTAACAGGGTTGATCGGGGAGCTGTTTTTT
.	TRBV5-1	TRBJ2-7	many	CASSLGGYEQYF	TGTGCCAGCAGCTTGGGGGGCTACGAGCAGTACTTC
TRBD1	TRBV7-6	TRBJ1-4	many	CASSPATGTENEKLFF	TGTGCCAGCAGCCCTGCAACCGGGACAGAAAATGAAAAACTGTTTTTT
TRBD1	TRBV20-1	TRBJ1-2	few	CSANPGQVYGYTF	TGCAGTGCCAATCCCGGACAGGTCTATGGCTACACCTTC
.	TRBV20-1	TRBJ2-1	.	CSASYEQFF	TGCAGTGCTAGTTATGAGCAGTTCTTC
.	TRBV12-3/TRBV12-4	TRBJ2-5	many	CASSSTGLPQVQYF	TGTGCCAGCAGTTCCACGGGACTCCCCCAGGTCCAGTACTTC
.	TRBV5-1	TRBJ2-7	few	CASSFRQGNEQYF	TGCGCCAGCAGCTTCAGGCAGGGGAACGAGCAGTACTTC